This T cell receptor beta chain was sequenced during a study of beta chain features in type 1 diabetes. Sequencing targeted expressed TCRB transcripts, as all isolated RNA had been reverse transcribed. Here immunoSEQ multiplex PCR was the method, and the copy in TCRdb shows in-frame clones only, minus some. The table lists around 300,000 clones, 7% to 9% of them singletons. J lost 3 bases, V lost 3 bases, and 8 bases had no gene match. The CDR3 is 17 residues long. Germline V gene sequence: CDR1 MNHNS, CDR2 SASEGT. General study findings and limits: Type 1 diabetes patients had TCRB CDR3s that were shorter (moderately but significantly so) in all four CD4+ subsets. The study left unresolved whether HLA type influences TCRB rearrangement.

This clone was seen more than once but under ten times. What it recognizes is unknown. Each sorted population was over 95% pure. The origin of this receptor is a woman in her late teens or twenties in good health. The genes are TRBV6-1 and TRBJ2-5, with 12 bases aligning to TRBD2. What was sequenced was central memory CD4+ T cells from blood. CDR3 loop: CASSDTTSGGLKETQYF. In DNA form, the CDR3 reads TGTGCCAGCAGTGATACGACTAGCGGGGGCCTTAAAGAGACCCAGTACTTC.